The 21 T cell receptor beta chains reported below all come from one sample, sequenced in a study of cytomegalovirus exposure and HLA in healthy donors. 13 Jbeta primers and 60 Vbeta primers were used for the PCR. The method was immunoSEQ multiplex PCR; TCRdb's version includes in-frame clones alone and lacks a portion of them. The table has about 150,000 clones, 60% to 75% seen once. The sample was PBMCs. These receptors originate from a man younger than 35 in good health and CMV-seronegative.

The chain couples TRBV11-2 to TRBJ2-1; the D gene is possibly TRBD1 (5 bases). The CDR3 extends over 14 amino acids. Trimming took off 1 base at V and 4 bases at J, with 8 bases between the two ends. Germline V gene data show CDR1 as SGHAT and CDR2 as FQNNGV. CDR3: CASSLAQGYNEQFF. As DNA, the CDR3 is TGTGCCAGCAGCTTAGCCCAGGGTTACAATGAGCAGTTCTTC.

This clone was observed a single time. The sample carries other DNA sequences with the same CDR3. The rearrangement links TRBV5-1 to TRBJ2-2, with a tentative D call TRBD1 (6 bases). The germline V gene has CDR1 SGHRS and CDR2 YFSETQ. The CDR3 has 14 residues. Between the trimmed V and J ends, which lost 4 bases and 1 base, there was a span of 8 bases. The CDR3 DNA sequence: TGCGCCAGCAGCCTACAGGGGAACACCGGGGAGCTGTTTTTT. Translating it yields CASSLQGNTGELFF.

The genes are TRBV6-6 and TRBJ1-1; TRBD1 aligns across 7 bases. Losses at the gene ends were 6 bases for V and 1 base for J; bases not matched to a gene: 5. There are 14 residues in the CDR3. Germline V gene lookup returns CDR1 MNHNY and CDR2 SVGAGI (reference sequence). The CDR3 DNA is TGTGCCAGCAGCTTGGGACAGACGAACACTGAAGCTTTCTTT. It specifies CASSLGQTNTEAFF.

This chain joins TRBV10-2 and TRBJ1-2, with TRBD1 matching over 8 bases. Germline CDR1 is WSHSY and CDR2 is SAAADI. This CDR3 has 12 amino acids. Trimming removed 8 bases from V and 8 bases from J; junction bases left unmatched: 7. The CDR3 DNA reads as TGCGCCAGCGGAAACAGGGGGAGCGGCTACACCTTC. Protein product: CASGNRGSGYTF.

The chain links TRBV23-1 to TRBJ1-1; D ambiguous. TRBV23-1 is an open reading frame, and its role is uncertain. This CDR3 is 10 amino acids long. Trimming shortened V by 0 bases and J by 13 bases, and 6 bases separated the two germline ends. This CDR3 is CASSQSAGFF. In DNA, the CDR3 is TGCGCCAGCAGTCAATCGGCAGGTTTCTTT.

V gene TRBV25-1 combines with J gene TRBJ1-3; D ambiguous. CDR1 MGHDK and CDR2 SYGVNS come from the germline V gene. V was shortened by 0 bases and J by 4 bases, with 10 bases between the two germline ends. This CDR3 is 15 amino acids long. The CDR3 nucleotides read TGTGCCAGCAGTGAATATGGTGGGCTAGGAAACACCATATATTTT. Encoded protein: CASSEYGGLGNTIYF.

This chain joins TRBV7-8 and TRBJ1-1; 8 nucleotides line up with TRBD1. V gave up 6 bases and J gave up 0 bases; unmatched junction bases: 12. There are 17 residues in the CDR3. CDR1 SGHVS and CDR2 FQNEAQ come from the germline V gene. In DNA form, the CDR3 reads TGTGCCAGCAGTTCTCCGGGACAGGTCCAATTGAACACTGAAGCTTTCTTT. Translation gives CASSSPGQVQLNTEAFF.

This chain joins TRBV18 and TRBJ2-7; 11 positions agree with TRBD1. The CDR3 consists of 14 residues. Germline V gene data show CDR1 as KGHSH and CDR2 as LQKENI. Trimming cost V 4 bases and J 5 bases; bases outside gene matches: 4. The CDR3 nucleotides are TGTGCCAGCTCACGCGGGACAGGGGGGGACGAGCAGTACTTC. It yields the protein CASSRGTGGDEQYF. The variable domain in full, completed from reference TRBV18 and TRBJ2-7, reads NAGVMQNPRHLVRRRGQEARLRCSPMKGHSHVYWYRQLPEEGLKFMVYLQKENIIDESGMPKERFSAEFPKEGPSILRIQQVVRGDSAAYFCASSRGTGGDEQYFGPGTRLTVT.

The V call is TRBV18, the J call TRBJ2-5, with 8 bases aligning to TRBD1. With 3 bases clipped from V and 7 bases from J, the junction kept 7 bases outside the gene matches. The CDR3 is made up of 14 amino acids. CDR1 is KGHSH and CDR2 is LQKENI in the germline V gene. This CDR3 reads CASSPGQEYGTQYF. DNA for the CDR3: TGTGCCAGCTCACCGGGACAGGAGTATGGGACCCAGTACTTC.

This clone occurred once. The rearrangement uses TRBV11-3 and TRBJ2-1, with 8 bases that match TRBD2. Germline CDR1 reads SGHNT; CDR2 reads YENEEA. The CDR3 is made up of 15 amino acids. J gave up 3 bases and V 5 bases, and 6 bases lay outside the gene matches. The CDR3: CASSPDGGDYNEQFF. The CDR3, as DNA: TGTGCCAGCAGCCCCGACGGGGGGGACTACAATGAGCAGTTCTTC.

This rearrangement joins TRBV5-1 to TRBJ1-3; 8 nucleotides agree with TRBD1. The CDR3 is 17 residues long. V lost 2 bases to trimming and J lost 3 bases; unmatched junction nucleotides: 10. Germline CDR1 and CDR2: SGHRS and YFSETQ. The CDR3 spells CASSFSGQGVLGNTIYF. The CDR3 DNA follows: TGCGCCAGCAGCTTTAGCGGACAGGGAGTACTTGGAAACACCATATATTTT.

This clone showed up just once. The chain uses TRBV27 and TRBJ2-7, with D perhaps TRBD1 (6 bases). The CDR3 covers 15 residues. Germline-derived CDR1 and CDR2 are MNHEY and SMNVEV (reference sequence). V was clipped by 4 bases and J by 2 bases, with 15 bases between them. This CDR3 reads CASSSVPGETYEQYF. CDR3 coding DNA: TGTGCCAGCAGTTCCGTGCCAGGGGAGACCTACGAGCAGTACTTC.

The rearrangement links TRBV27 to TRBJ2-3; D not certain. Germline V gene lookup returns CDR1 MNHEY and CDR2 SMNVEV (reference sequence). V was clipped by 5 bases and J by 5 bases, with 8 bases between them. The CDR3 contains 12 residues. CDR3 sequence (DNA): TGTGCCAGCAGTGAGGTAGGAGATACGCAGTATTTT. Its protein is CASSEVGDTQYF.

This chain connects TRBV28 to TRBJ1-1; 8 bases match TRBD1. The CDR3 sequence is 12 residues long. CDR1 and CDR2 from the germline V gene are MDHEN and SYDVKM. Unmatched junction bases numbered 10, after V lost 8 bases and J lost 11 bases. CDR3 DNA: TGTGCCAGCGGGGGACAGGCCGCTCGGGCTTTCTTT. It is translated as CASGGQAARAFF.

About this clone itself: A read error may account for a junction end that differs from germline. V gene TRBV5-5 combines with J gene TRBJ2-5, with D tentatively TRBD2 (7 bases). The V gene's germline CDR1 is SGHKS and CDR2 YYEKEE (reference sequence). This CDR3 has 15 amino acids. The CDR3 region is CAGSLGGRKEETQYF. CDR3 coding DNA: TGTGCCGGCAGCTTGGGGGGGCGAAAGGAAGAGACCCAGTACTTC.

The chain links TRBV2 to TRBJ1-4; a weak D match, TRBD1 (5 bases). The germline V gene encodes CDR1 SNHLY and CDR2 FYNNEI. The V and J ends lost 5 bases and 7 bases respectively, with 8 bases between them. This CDR3 contains 12 residues. CDR3 sequence reads: CASSRDFEKLFF. CDR3 bases: TGTGCCAGCAGTAGGGACTTTGAAAAACTGTTTTTT.

The chain couples TRBV7-2 to TRBJ1-1, with a possible D match to TRBD1 (5 bases). This CDR3 is built from 15 residues. CDR1 is SGHTA and CDR2 is FQGNSA in the germline V gene. The V gene lost 7 bases and the J gene lost 2 bases, with 17 bases spanning the gap. The CDR3 is CASTLWGDINTEAFF. The CDR3 DNA reads TGTGCCAGCACCCTTTGGGGGGATATCAACACTGAAGCTTTCTTT.

The chain couples TRBV21-1 to TRBJ1-6; the D call TRBD1 from the table was never checked on the DNA. TRBV21-1 counts as a pseudogene. The CDR3 contains 12 residues. The CDR3 nucleotides read TGTGCCAGCAGCAAGTGGGCCAGGAAAGACCACTTT. Its protein product is CASSKWARKDHF.

V usage is TRBV7-9 and J usage is TRBJ1-1, with no clear D. The V end was cut by 5 bases, the J end by 3 bases, with 19 bases between. CDR3 size: 16 residues. The germline gives CDR1 SEHNR, CDR2 FQNEAQ (reference sequence). Written as DNA, the CDR3 is TGTGCCAGCAGCAATACAGCCCGGAGGTGGGACACTGAAGCTTTCTTT. The encoded protein is CASSNTARRWDTEAFF.

This CDR3 is CASSFDRNTGELFF. For the CDR3, the DNA is TGTGCCAGCAGCTTTGACAGGAACACCGGGGAGCTGTTTTTT. This chain uses TRBV5-6 with TRBJ2-2; TRBD1 is a possible D gene (5 bases). The CDR3 length is 14 residues. CDR1 is SGHDT and CDR2 is YYEEEE in the germline V gene. Trimming stripped 2 bases from V and 1 base from J, with 6 bases between.

In this sample, this clone turned up once. The chain couples TRBV5-6 to TRBJ2-1, with no clear D. Looked up from germline, CDR1 is SGHDT and CDR2 is YYEEEE. This CDR3 has 14 amino acids. V was pared by 5 bases and J by 0 bases, with 9 bases between. CDR3 DNA sequence: TGTGCCAGCAGTAATGGCGGCTCCTACAATGAGCAGTTCTTC. Translated, it gives CASSNGGSYNEQFF.